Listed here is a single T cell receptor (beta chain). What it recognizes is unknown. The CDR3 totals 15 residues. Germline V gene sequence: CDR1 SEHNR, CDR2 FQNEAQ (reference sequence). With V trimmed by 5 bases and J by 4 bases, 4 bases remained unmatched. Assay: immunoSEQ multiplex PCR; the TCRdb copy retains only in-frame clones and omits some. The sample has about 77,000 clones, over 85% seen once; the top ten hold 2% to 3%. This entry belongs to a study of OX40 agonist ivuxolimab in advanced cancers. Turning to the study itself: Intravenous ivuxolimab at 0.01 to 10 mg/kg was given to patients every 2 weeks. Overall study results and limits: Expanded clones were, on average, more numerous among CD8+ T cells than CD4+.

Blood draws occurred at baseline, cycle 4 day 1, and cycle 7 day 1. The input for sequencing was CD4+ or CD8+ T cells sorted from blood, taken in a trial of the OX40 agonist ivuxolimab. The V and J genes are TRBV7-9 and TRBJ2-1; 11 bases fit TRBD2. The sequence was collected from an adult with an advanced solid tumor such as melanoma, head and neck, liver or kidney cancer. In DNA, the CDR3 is TGTGCCAGCAGCCCCGGGACTAGCGGATACAATGAGCAGTTCTTC. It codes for CASSPGTSGYNEQFF.